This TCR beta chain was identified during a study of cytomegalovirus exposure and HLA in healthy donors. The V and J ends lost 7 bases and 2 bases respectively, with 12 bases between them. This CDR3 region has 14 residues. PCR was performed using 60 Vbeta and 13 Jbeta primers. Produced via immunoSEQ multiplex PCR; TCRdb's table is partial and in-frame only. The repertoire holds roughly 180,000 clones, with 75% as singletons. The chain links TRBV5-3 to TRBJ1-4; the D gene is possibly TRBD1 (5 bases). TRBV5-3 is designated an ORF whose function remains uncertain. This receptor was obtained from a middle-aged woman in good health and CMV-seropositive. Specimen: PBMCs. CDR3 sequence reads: CARRTRGTNEKLFF. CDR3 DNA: TGTGCCAGACGGACACGGGGGACTAATGAAAAACTGTTTTTT.